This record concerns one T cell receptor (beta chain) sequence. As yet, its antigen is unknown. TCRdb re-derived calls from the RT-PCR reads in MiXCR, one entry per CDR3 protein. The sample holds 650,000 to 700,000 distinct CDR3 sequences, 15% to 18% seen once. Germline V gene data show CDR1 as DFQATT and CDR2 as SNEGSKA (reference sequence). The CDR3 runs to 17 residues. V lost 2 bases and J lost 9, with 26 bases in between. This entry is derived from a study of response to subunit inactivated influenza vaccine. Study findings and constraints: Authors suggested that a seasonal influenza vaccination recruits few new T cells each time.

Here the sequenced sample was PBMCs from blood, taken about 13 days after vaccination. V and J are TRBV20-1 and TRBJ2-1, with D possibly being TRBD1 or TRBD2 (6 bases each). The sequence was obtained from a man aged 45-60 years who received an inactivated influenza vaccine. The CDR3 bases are TGCAGTGCTAGACGGGCGGGGACACTCCAGAGTACATTTGAGCAGTTCTTC. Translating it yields CSARRAGTLQSTFEQFF.